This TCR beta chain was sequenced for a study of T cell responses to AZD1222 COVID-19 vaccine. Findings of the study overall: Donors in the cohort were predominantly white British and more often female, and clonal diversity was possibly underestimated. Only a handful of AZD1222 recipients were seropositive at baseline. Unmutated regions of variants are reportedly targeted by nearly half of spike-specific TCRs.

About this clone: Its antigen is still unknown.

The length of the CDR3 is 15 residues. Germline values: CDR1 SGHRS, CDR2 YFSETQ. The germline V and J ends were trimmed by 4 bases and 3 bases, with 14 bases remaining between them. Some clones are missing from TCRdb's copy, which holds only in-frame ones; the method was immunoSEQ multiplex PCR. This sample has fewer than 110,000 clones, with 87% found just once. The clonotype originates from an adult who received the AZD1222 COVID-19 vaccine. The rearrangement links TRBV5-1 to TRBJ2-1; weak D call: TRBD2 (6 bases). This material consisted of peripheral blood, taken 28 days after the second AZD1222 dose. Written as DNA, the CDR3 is TGCGCCAGCAGCCCTGGGACTGGCGTCTACAATGAGCAGTTCTTC. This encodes CASSPGTGVYNEQFF.